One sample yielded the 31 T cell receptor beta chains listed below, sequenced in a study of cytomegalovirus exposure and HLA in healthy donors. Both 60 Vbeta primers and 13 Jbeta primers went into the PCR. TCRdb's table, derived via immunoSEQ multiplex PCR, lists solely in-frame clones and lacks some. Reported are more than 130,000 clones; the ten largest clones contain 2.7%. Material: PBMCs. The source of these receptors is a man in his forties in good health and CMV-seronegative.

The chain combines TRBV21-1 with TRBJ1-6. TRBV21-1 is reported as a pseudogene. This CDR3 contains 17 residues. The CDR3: CASSKGVRRPVGKPLHF. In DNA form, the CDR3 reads TGTGCCAGCAGCAAAGGGGTAAGGAGGCCGGTTGGCAAGCCCCTCCACTTT.

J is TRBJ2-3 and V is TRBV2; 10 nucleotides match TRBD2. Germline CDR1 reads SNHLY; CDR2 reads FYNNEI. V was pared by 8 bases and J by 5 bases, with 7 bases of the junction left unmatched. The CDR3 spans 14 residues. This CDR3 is CASLAGGTGDTQYF. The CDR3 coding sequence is TGTGCCAGCTTAGCGGGGGGTACCGGAGATACGCAGTATTTT.

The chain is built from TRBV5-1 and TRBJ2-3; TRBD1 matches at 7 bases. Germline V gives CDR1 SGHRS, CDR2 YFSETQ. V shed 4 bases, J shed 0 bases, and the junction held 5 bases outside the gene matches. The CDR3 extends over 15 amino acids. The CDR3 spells CASSLRDRSTDTQYF. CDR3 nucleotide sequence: TGCGCCAGCAGCCTCCGGGACAGAAGCACAGATACGCAGTATTTT.

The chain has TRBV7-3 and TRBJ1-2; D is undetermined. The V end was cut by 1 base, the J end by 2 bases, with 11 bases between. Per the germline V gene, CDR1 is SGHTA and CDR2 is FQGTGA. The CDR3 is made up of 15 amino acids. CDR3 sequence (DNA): TGTGCCAGCAGCTTAATGGGAAGCGGCAACTATGGCTACACCTTC. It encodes CASSLMGSGNYGYTF.

In DNA form, the CDR3 reads TGCAGCGCCCTCCGGGGGGTGAACACTGAAGCTTTCTTT. This translates into CSALRGVNTEAFF. This chain connects TRBV29-1 to TRBJ1-1; TRBD1 is a possible D gene (5 bases). The CDR3 is 13 amino acids. Deletions cut 7 bases from V and 0 bases from J, with 12 bases between. Germline-derived CDR1 and CDR2 are SQVTM and ANQGSEA. The full variable domain, with the rest looked up from reference TRBV29-1 and TRBJ1-1, is SAVISQKPSRDICQRGTSLTIQCQVDSQVTMMFWYRQQPGQSLTLIATANQGSEATYESGFVIDKFPISRPNLTFSTLTVSNMSPEDSSIYLCSALRGVNTEAFFGQGTRLTVV.

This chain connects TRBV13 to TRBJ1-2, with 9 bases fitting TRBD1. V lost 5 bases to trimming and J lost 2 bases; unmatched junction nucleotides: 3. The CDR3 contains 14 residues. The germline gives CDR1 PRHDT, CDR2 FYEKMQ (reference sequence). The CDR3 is CASSTGTGNYGYTF. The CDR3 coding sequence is TGTGCCAGCAGCACCGGGACAGGGAACTATGGCTACACCTTC.

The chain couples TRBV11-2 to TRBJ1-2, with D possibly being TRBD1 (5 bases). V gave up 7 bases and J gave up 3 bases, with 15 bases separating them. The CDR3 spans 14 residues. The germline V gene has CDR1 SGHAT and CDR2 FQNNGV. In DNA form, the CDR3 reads TGTGCCAGCACCAACTCCCAGGGCCACTATGGCTACACCTTC. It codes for CASTNSQGHYGYTF.

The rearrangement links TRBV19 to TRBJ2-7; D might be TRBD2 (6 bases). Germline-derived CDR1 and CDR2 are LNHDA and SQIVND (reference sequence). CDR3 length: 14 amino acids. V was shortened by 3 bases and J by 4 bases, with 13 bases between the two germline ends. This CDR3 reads CASSMEEGSYEQYF. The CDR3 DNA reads TGTGCCAGTAGTATGGAGGAGGGCTCTTACGAGCAGTACTTC.

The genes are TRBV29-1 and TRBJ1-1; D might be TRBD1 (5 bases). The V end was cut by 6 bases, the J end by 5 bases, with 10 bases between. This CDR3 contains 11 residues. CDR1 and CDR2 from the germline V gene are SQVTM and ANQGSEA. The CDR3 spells CSVPGRTEAFF. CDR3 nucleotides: TGCAGCGTCCCAGGGAGGACTGAAGCTTTCTTT.

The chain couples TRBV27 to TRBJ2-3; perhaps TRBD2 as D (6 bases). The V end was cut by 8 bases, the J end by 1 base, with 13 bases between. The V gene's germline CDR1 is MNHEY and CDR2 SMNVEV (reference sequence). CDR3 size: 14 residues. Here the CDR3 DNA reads TGTGCCAGCTTCCGGACGGGGGGCACAGATACGCAGTATTTT. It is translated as CASFRTGGTDTQYF.

CDR3 region: CASSPTGDSGNTIYF. CDR3 nucleotides: TGTGCCAGCTCACCTACAGGTGACTCTGGAAACACCATATATTTT. The chain uses TRBV18 and TRBJ1-3; a possible D gene is TRBD1 (5 bases). V was shortened by 3 bases and J by 0 bases, with 9 bases between the two germline ends. This CDR3 is 15 amino acids long. From germline, CDR1 is KGHSH and CDR2 LQKENI.

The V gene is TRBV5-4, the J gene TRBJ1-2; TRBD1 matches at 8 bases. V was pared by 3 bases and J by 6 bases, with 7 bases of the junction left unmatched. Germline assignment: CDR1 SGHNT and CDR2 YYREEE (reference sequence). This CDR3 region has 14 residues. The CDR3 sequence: CASSSSRGQDGYTF. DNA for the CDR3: TGTGCCAGCAGCTCGAGCAGGGGGCAGGATGGCTACACCTTC.

Here the CDR3 reads CASSLLGQGSYEQYF. The DNA of the CDR3 is TGTGCCAGCAGCTTGTTGGGACAGGGATCCTACGAGCAGTACTTC. This rearrangement joins TRBV5-6 to TRBJ2-7; 9 nucleotides align to TRBD1. Trimming cost V 1 base and J 1 base; bases outside gene matches: 3. Germline V lookup: CDR1 SGHDT, CDR2 YYEEEE. The CDR3 length is 15 residues.

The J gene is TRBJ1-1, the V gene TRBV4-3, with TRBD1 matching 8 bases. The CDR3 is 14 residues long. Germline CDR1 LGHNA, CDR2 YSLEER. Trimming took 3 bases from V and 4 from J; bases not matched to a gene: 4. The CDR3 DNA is TGCGCCAGCAGCCAGACTCAGGGGGCCACTGAAGCTTTCTTT. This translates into CASSQTQGATEAFF.

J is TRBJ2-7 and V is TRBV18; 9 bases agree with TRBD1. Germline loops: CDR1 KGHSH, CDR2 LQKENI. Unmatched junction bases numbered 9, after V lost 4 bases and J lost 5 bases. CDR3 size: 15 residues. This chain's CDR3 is CASSHRDRVFDEQYF. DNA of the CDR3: TGTGCCAGCTCACACCGGGACAGGGTTTTTGACGAGCAGTACTTC.

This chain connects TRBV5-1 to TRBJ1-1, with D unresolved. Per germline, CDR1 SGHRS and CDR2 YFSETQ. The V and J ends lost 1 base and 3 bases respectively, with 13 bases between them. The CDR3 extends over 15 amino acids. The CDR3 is CASSLFAARDTEAFF. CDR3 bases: TGCGCCAGCAGCTTGTTCGCGGCCCGGGACACTGAAGCTTTCTTT.

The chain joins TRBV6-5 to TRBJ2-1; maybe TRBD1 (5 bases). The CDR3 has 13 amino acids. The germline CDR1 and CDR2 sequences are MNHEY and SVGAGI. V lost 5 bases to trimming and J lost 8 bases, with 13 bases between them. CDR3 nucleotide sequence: TGTGCCAGCAGTAGATGGGCCAGGGATGAGCAGTTCTTC. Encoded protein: CASSRWARDEQFF.

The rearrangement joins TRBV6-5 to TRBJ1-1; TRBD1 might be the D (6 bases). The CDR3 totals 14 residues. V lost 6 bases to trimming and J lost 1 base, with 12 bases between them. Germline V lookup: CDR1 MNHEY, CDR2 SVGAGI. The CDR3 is CASRHGTPNTEAFF. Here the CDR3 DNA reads TGTGCCAGCAGGCACGGGACACCGAACACTGAAGCTTTCTTT.

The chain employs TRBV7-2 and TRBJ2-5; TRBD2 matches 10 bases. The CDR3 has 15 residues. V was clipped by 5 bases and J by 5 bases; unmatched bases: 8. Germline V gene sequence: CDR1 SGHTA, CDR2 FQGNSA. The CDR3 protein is CASSTQRGGMETQYF. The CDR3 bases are TGTGCCAGCAGCACCCAGCGGGGGGGCATGGAGACCCAGTACTTC.

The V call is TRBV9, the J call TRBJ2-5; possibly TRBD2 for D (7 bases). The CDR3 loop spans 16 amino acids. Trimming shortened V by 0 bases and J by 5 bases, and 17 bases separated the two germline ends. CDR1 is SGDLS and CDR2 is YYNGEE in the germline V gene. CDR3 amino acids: CASSVETGGAGETQYF. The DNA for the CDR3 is TGTGCCAGCAGCGTAGAAACGGGGGGCGCGGGGGAGACCCAGTACTTC.

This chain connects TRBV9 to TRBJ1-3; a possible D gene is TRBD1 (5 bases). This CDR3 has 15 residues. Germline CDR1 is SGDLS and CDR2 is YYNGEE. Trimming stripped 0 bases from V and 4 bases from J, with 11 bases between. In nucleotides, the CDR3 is TGTGCCAGCAGCGTAGAGGCAGGGATGGGAAACACCATATATTTT. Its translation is CASSVEAGMGNTIYF.

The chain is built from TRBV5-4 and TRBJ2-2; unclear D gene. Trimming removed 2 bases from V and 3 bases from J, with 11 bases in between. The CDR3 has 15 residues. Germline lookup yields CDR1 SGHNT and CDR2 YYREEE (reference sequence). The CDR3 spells CASSLGRSHTGELFF. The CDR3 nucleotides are TGTGCCAGCAGCTTAGGCAGGTCCCACACCGGGGAGCTGTTTTTT.

The CDR3 DNA reads as TGTGCCAGCAGCTCCCTAGGGACTGGACTTTACAATGAGCAGTTCTTC. This codes for CASSSLGTGLYNEQFF. The chain has TRBV7-2 and TRBJ2-1, with D maybe TRBD2 (6 bases). V dropped 4 bases and J dropped 4 bases, with 17 bases sitting between them. Germline CDR1 SGHTA, CDR2 FQGNSA. CDR3 length: 16 amino acids.

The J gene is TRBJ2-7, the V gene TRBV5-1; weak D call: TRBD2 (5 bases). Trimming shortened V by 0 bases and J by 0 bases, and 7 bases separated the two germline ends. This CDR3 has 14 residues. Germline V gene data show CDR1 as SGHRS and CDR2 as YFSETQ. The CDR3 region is CASSLDGSSYEQYF. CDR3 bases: TGCGCCAGCAGCTTGGATGGGAGCTCCTACGAGCAGTACTTC.

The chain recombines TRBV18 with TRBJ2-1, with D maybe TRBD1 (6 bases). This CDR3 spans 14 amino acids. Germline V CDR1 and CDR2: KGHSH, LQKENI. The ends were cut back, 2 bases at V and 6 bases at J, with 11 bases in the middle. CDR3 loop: CASSPFEQGNEQFF. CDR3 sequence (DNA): TGTGCCAGCTCACCATTTGAACAGGGCAATGAGCAGTTCTTC.

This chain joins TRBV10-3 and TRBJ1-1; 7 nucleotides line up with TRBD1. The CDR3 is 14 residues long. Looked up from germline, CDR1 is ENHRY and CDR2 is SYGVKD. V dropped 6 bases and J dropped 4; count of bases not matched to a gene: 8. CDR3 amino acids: CAIRTSGTATEAFF. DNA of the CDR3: TGTGCCATCAGAACCTCCGGGACAGCCACTGAAGCTTTCTTT.

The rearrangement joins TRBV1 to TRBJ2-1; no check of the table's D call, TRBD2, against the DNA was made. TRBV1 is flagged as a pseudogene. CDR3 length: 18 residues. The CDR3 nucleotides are TGCACCAGCAGCCAAGCCCCCACTATCAGCGGGGGGCCGAATGAGCAGTTCTTC. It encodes CTSSQAPTISGGPNEQFF.

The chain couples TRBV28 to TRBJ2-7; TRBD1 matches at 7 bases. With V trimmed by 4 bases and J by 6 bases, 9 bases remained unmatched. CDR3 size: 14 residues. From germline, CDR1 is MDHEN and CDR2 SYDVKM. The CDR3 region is CASSWDSRLREQYF. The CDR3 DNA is TGTGCCAGCAGTTGGGACAGTCGGTTGCGCGAGCAGTACTTC.

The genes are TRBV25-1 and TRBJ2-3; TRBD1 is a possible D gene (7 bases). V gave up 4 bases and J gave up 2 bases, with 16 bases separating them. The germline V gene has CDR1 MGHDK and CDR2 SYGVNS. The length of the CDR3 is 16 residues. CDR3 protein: CASSGRRGRATDTQYF. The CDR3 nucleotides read TGTGCCAGCAGTGGCAGGAGGGGGCGAGCCACAGATACGCAGTATTTT.

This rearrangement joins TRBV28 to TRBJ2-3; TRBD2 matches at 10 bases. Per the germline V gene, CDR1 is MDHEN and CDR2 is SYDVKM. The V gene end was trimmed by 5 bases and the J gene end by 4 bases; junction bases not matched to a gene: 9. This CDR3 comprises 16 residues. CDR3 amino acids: CASSLTSGAGADTQYF. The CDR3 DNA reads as TGTGCCAGCAGTCTAACTAGCGGGGCTGGAGCAGATACGCAGTATTTT.

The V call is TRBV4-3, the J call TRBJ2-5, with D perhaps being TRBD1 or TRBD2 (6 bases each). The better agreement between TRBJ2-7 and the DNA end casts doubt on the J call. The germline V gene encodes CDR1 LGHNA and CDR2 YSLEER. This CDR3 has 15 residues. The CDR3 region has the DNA TGCGCCAGCAGCCAAGATAATGGAGGGGGCTACGAGCAGTACTTC. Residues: CASSQDNGGGYEQYF.